This T cell receptor beta chain is from a study of identical twins. Findings and limits, study-wide: Researchers caution that invariant MAIT and iNKT cells could partly confound zero-insertion analyses. Conclusions came from cross-sectional statistical analysis, not from following the same donors. Abundant beta clonotypes from cord blood had fewer insertions, unlike memory repertoires, which showed none.

Germline V gene lookup returns CDR1 SQVTM and CDR2 ANQGSEA. This CDR3 region has 13 residues. J gave up 7 bases and V 6 bases, and 10 bases lay outside the gene matches. After template switching added a universal primer site, the resulting cDNA carried unique molecular identifiers. TCRdb re-called the 5' RACE reads with MiXCR, one entry per CDR3 protein. The sample includes around 490,000 distinct CDR3 sequences, approximately 15% of them seen just once. This clonotype was seen at least ten times. The antigen remains unidentified. The sample was also linked to a second study, of yellow fever vaccine responses in identical twins.

The chain is built from TRBV29-1 and TRBJ2-5; 8 positions agree with TRBD2. The sequenced sample was CD4+ T cells sorted from blood. The TCR originated in a woman between 18 and 30 years old in good health. The CDR3 nucleotides are TGCAGCGTCGATAAGGGCGGGGGGAGGACCCAGTACTTC. The encoded protein is CSVDKGGGRTQYF.